The T cell receptor beta chain described here comes from a study of neurological immune-mediated disorders. From the 5' RACE reads, TCRdb called clonotypes with MiXCR, one entry per CDR3 protein. The sample holds about 90,000 distinct CDR3 sequences, approximately 13% seen once. The sample holds many counts of this clonotype. As for time point: longitudinal time-point 2. Trimming took 1 base from V and 5 from J, leaving 11 bases between them. CDR1 and CDR2 (germline): SGHKS, YYEKEE (reference sequence). This CDR3 is 14 amino acids long. The chain is built from TRBV5-5 and TRBJ2-3; D is possibly TRBD1 or TRBD2 (6 bases each). Sequencing input: PBMCs. The receptor was isolated from a female donor with HTLV-1-associated myelopathy (HAM/TSP). The CDR3 loop is CASSLSGAEDTQYF. The CDR3 region has the DNA TGTGCCAGCAGCTTGTCGGGGGCCGAAGATACGCAGTATTTT.